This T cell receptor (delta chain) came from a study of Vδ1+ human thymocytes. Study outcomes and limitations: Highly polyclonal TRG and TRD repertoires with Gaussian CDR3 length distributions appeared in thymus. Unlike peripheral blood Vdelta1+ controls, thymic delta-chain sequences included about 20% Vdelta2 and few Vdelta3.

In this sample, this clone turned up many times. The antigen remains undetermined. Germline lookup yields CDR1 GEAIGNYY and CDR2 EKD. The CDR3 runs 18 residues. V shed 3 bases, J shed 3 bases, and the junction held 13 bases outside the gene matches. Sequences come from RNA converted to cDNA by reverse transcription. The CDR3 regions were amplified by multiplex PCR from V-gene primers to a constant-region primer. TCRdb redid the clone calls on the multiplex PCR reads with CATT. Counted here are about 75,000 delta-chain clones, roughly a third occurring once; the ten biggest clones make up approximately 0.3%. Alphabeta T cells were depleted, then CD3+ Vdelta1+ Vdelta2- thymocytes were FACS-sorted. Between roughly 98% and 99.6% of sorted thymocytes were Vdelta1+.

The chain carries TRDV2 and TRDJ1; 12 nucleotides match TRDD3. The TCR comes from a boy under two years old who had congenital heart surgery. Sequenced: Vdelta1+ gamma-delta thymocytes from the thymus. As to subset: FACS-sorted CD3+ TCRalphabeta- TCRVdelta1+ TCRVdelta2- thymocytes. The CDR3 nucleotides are TGTGCCTGTGACCCACCTTCCTCTGGGGGATACGCGGCCGATAAACTCATCTTT. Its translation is CACDPPSSGGYAADKLIF.